This entry features one T cell receptor (beta chain) sequence. The antigen it recognizes is unknown. Per-nucleotide qualities are absent, and no much larger clonotype sits a single base away. From the germline V gene (reference sequence), CDR1 is SGHNT and CDR2 is YYREEE. V drops 4 bases and J drops 9 bases, leaving 11 bases in between. There are 12 amino acids in the CDR3, from cysteine to phenylalanine inclusive. The entry retains the CDR3 DNA only, 36 bases that are in frame from base 1. These data are taken from a study of cytomegalovirus exposure and HLA in healthy donors (dated by TCRdb to about 2017). Notes on the research overall: In an earlier analysis of roughly 590 of the donors, 276 Gb of sequence data and 100 million or so unique TCR beta sequences from about 179 million T cells were reported. All discovery cohort repertoires had been generated on a single sequencing platform. A later genetic analysis took genome-wide SNP genotypes for about 65% of the 666 donors and used that subset as a discovery cohort. The number of typed donors differed by locus: 629-630 for A, B, C, DRB1 and DQB1; 522 for DQA1; 600 to 610 for DPA1; and around 490 for DPB1. Class I and class II HLA loci were covered by the typing at four-digit resolution. An earlier analysis of about 600 of the donors used high-throughput TCR beta sequencing to judge whether each TCR beta V gene segment behaved as functional or pseudogenic. Four to six DR-DQ haplotypes were handled as single units for association and clustering, since linkage in the cohort was strong. The later analysis used no new phenotypic data to find candidate immune exposures, relying instead on TCR beta sequences and their occurrence across donors. Besides the first cohort of under 700 subjects, a separate validation cohort made up of about 120 different subjects was used. Donor age, sex, ethnicity and CMV serostatus were collected together with the repertoire data. The study aimed to test whether cataloging public T cell receptors could reveal signatures of past pathogen exposure. Across about 370 genotyped donors of the cohort, an average of 235,054 unique TCR beta nucleotide sequences per donor were sequenced, and approximately 17% of those sequences were non-productive. To study patterns of TCR occurrence, a later analysis re-analyzed previously published TCR beta repertoires from under 750 donors and added high-resolution HLA genotyping. The study used immunosequencing to profile the T cell repertoires of 600 to 850 subjects and linked those repertoires to cytomegalovirus serostatus. An early release that covered 500 to 800 HLA-typed donors contained about 300 gigabases of sequencing data and tens of millions of unique TCR sequences. Among the roughly 380 genotyped donors, under 90% belonged to the genetic ancestry cluster associated with self-reported Caucasian donors. High-throughput TCR immunosequencing, statistical association of individual TCRs with disease status, and machine learning were combined to predict cytomegalovirus infection status. What the work shows at the level of the full study, not this receptor alone: Specific HLA alleles were associated with some 15,000 TCR beta sequences at a false discovery rate of 0.05 in a later analysis. Linkage disequilibrium might explain the correlated functional status among segregating V segments, but an unknown experimental factor could not be excluded. In the study, 150 to 200 TCR beta chains were listed as associated with cytomegalovirus. A later analysis reported that several top co-occurrence clusters appeared linked to parvovirus B19, influenza, CMV and Epstein-Barr virus. The cohort was sequenced for TCR beta chains only, and without alpha or paired-chain data the features that could be detected were limited. In a later genetic analysis, a missense DCLRE1C variant was associated with V-gene and J-gene trimming of TCR beta chains, and the association was replicated in an independent cohort. A later genetic analysis reported fewer N-insertions in productive TCRs among donors in an Asian-associated ancestry cluster than the 666-donor mean. Because the 87-base-pair reads could not distinguish some IMGT-functional V segments, including TRBV6-2 and TRBV6-3, those segments were excluded. CMV serostatus was the only immune exposure information available for the cohort. The classifier was reported to diagnose cytomegalovirus status with high specificity and sensitivity in both the original cohort and the validation cohort. Most TCR sequences were seen in very few donors, while some public TCRs were found in many individuals. Presence/absence analyses assumed roughly uniform sequencing depth across donors, an assumption that may not hold. A later analysis found that most CMV-associated TCR beta chains appeared HLA-restricted, with HLA associations seemingly driven largely by CMV exposure. A cluster of highly shared sequence variants was judged likely to be a technical artifact of the sequencing pipeline. Compared with equally common non-associated chains, HLA-associated TCR beta chains in a later analysis were more clonally expanded and had lower generation probabilities. A further reported finding was that TCR beta sequences accurately predicted the HLA-A and HLA-B alleles for most subjects in the first cohort. Three of the identified cytomegalovirus-associated TCR beta chains were confirmed in vitro to be specific for cytomegalovirus antigens. Around 16 rarely observed V segments, including chromosome 9 orphons, were excluded from the earlier analysis of about 600 of the donors because counts were too low. The authors suggested that the approach could potentially be generalized to other disease states and immunological phenotypes. Strong co-occurrence of HLA alleles, especially DR and DQ, made assigning TCR associations to individual alleles difficult. Because HLA typing was missing for some donors at each locus, association tests included only the typed subset. According to a later analysis, TCR association rates differed among HLA loci, with DRB1 alleles showing the most associated TCRs and HLA-C alleles showing the fewest. An earlier analysis of approximately 530 of the donors showed that most TCR beta V segments appeared in productive rearrangements either about 87% or about 30% of the time, which broadly matched IMGT annotations.

Preparation of the library involved the immunoSEQ multiplex PCR assay. For the multiplex PCR, a mixture combining 60 forward primers for TCR Vbeta segments and 13 reverse primers for TCR Jbeta segments was used. The CDR3 region of rearranged TCR beta genes was amplified from genomic DNA with a multiplex PCR assay. On the Illumina HiSeq System, the amplified TCR beta libraries were sequenced as 87-base-pair reads. The published analysis was carried out like this. In a later analysis, 70 million to 95 million unique TCR beta chains were counted across the approximately 620 repertoires, and roughly 9.9 million of these chains were shared by at least two donors. A nearest-neighbor algorithm error-corrected the raw reads and collapsed the reads into unique sequences, merging closely related sequences to remove PCR and sequencing errors. CDR3 sequences were aligned to IMGT reference sequences to assign V, D and J gene segments. For a sequence to be retained, a match of at least six nucleotides was required to both a V gene segment and a J gene segment. Rearrangements were called productive when the CDR3 lacked stop codons and stayed in frame with V and J; all others were non-productive. CDR3 was defined by IMGT convention, running from the second conserved V-encoded cysteine to the conserved J-encoded phenylalanine. The earlier analysis of 500 to 750 of the donors excluded any sequence lacking an unambiguous match to a single V gene segment. In an earlier analysis of a few hundred of the donors, V segments were called functional above 56.7% productive rearrangements and were called segregating when the between-donor standard deviation exceeded 5%. To diagnose cytomegalovirus status from the catalog of TCR beta chain sequences, a statistical classification framework was built. A later analysis assigned V and J genes by comparing TCR nucleotide sequences with IMGT/GENE-DB human TR gene sequences. Using the TCRdist pipeline, a later analysis assigned CDR3 sequences along with most-parsimonious VDJ recombination scenarios. In a later analysis, each TCR beta chain was defined by its CDR3 amino acid sequence together with its V-gene family, and reads lacking a unique V-gene family were excluded. A later analysis removed 592 highly shared, low-generation-probability nucleotide sequences to deal with suspected cross-contamination and a sequencing artifact. For each public chain, a later analysis derived a clonal expansion index from normalized ranks of inferred template counts within each repertoire. Generation probabilities in a later analysis came from a VDJ recombination model fitted to out-of-frame rearrangements, and those results were checked against IGoR. In a later analysis, TCR-TCR, TCR-HLA and TCR-CMV co-occurrence was scored with hypergeometric tests, and a repertoire-size bias correction was applied to TCR pairs. To estimate false discovery rates, a later analysis permuted the HLA or CMV assignments 20 times. In a later analysis, co-occurring TCRs were grouped using DBSCAN, with TCRdist sequence similarity added in when clustering inside HLA-allele-positive subsets. Co-occurrence clustering excluded repertoires with fewer than 30,000 or more than 120,000 public chains, plus five with anomalous nucleotide sharing. The immuneACCESS repertoire file appears here via TCRdb, limited to in-frame rearrangements. These files lack a portion of the clones; in checked studies, under half of the deficit traces to unresolved V genes, and the cause of the others is not known. The DNA was the basis for D and trimming; V, J and clone size are from that table. The sample table shows more than 80,000 clones, and roughly 77% are seen once. The ten biggest clones cover roughly 4.2% of the sample.

The cohort consisted of 666 healthy bone marrow donors. Cohort members were all nominally healthy when sampled, although unrecorded immune exposures were likely present. The donor was CMV seronegative and belonged to the group of 352 seronegative cohort members. Every donor gave a peripheral blood sample, and the peripheral blood mononuclear cells from that sample were used for TCR beta sequencing. The Qiagen DNeasy Blood Extraction Kit was used to extract genomic DNA from the blood cell samples. Sequences were obtained from PBMCs. The rearrangement joined TRBV5-4 to TRBJ2-1; the D gene lacks a confident call. This clonotype was sampled from a man between 60 and 70 years old in good health and CMV-seronegative. In nucleotide form, the sequence is TGTGCCAGCAGCCCTGAGGTTGGTGAGCAGTTCTTC. It is translated as CASSPEVGEQFF.